These T cell receptor beta chains were read from a single sample in a study of human T cells and chemical hapten exposure. TCRdb re-called the RACE reads with MiXCR, one entry per CDR3 protein. The profile shows about 41,000 distinct CDR3 sequences, 3.5% to 4.5% of them singletons. The sample consisted of whole blood. These receptors were collected from a human donor in good health. Some clones in this sample may be carry-over from other donors' samples. Both conserved end residues are part of each CDR3. The D gene is left open where the match is weak. Part of the rows lack a size; the others show once, few, many or a class for expanded clones.

V gene,J gene,clone size,D gene,CDR3 protein,CDR3 DNA
TRBV6-5,TRBJ1-1,many,-,CASSTRPTARNTEAFF,TGTGCCAGCAGTACCCGACCGACAGCCCGGAACACTGAAGCTTTCTTT
TRBV4-1,TRBJ2-7,few,TRBD1,CASSQATGFWYEQYF,TGCGCCAGCAGCCAAGCGACAGGGTTCTGGTACGAGCAGTACTTC
TRBV24-1,TRBJ2-2,few,TRBD1,CATSDRDRGRGGELFF,TGTGCCACCAGTGATCGGGACAGGGGGCGCGGCGGGGAGCTGTTTTTT
TRBV27,TRBJ2-7,-,-,CASSLSTTGIYEQYF,TGTGCCAGCAGTTTATCGACGACGGGGATTTACGAGCAGTACTTC
TRBV2,TRBJ2-3,many,-,CASRQQLSTDTQYF,TGTGCCAGCAGACAACAACTAAGCACAGATACGCAGTATTTT
TRBV7-7,TRBJ2-2,few,TRBD2,CASSLVAAGATGELFF,TGTGCTAGCAGCTTAGTCGCCGCGGGAGCCACCGGGGAGCTGTTTTTT
TRBV5-1,TRBJ2-6,few,-,CASRGGISGANVLTF,TGCGCCAGCAGGGGGGGCATCTCTGGGGCCAACGTCCTGACTTTC
TRBV5-1,TRBJ2-6,many,-,CASSLQSSGANVLTF,TGCGCCAGCAGCTTACAGAGCTCTGGGGCCAACGTCCTGACTTTC
TRBV20-1,TRBJ2-3,many,-,CSAGVFTDTQYF,TGCAGTGCTGGGGTCTTTACAGATACGCAGTATTTT
TRBV2,TRBJ1-4,-,-,CASRQEMRLFF,TGTGCCAGCAGGCAAGAGATGAGACTGTTTTTT
TRBV15,TRBJ1-5,-,-,CATSRDLGQPQHF,TGTGCCACCAGCAGAGATTTAGGGCAGCCCCAGCATTTT
TRBV7-9,TRBJ1-1,many,TRBD1,CASSSDRAGTEAFF,TGTGCCAGCAGCTCCGACAGGGCGGGCACTGAAGCTTTCTTT
TRBV25-1,TRBJ2-5,many,-,CASSGGLSVETQYF,TGTGCCAGCAGTGGAGGATTGTCCGTGGAGACCCAGTACTTC
TRBV6-5,TRBJ2-2,many,TRBD2,CASTRLASTTNTGELFF,TGTGCCAGCACCCGACTAGCTAGTACTACGAACACCGGGGAGCTGTTTTTT
TRBV12-3/TRBV12-4,TRBJ2-1,many,TRBD1,CASSWDRWEQFF,TGTGCCAGCAGTTGGGACAGATGGGAGCAGTTCTTC
TRBV7-9,TRBJ1-4,few,-,CASSFQGEKLFF,TGTGCCAGCAGTTTTCAGGGGGAAAAACTGTTTTTT
TRBV12-3/TRBV12-4,TRBJ1-3,-,-,CASSWGRGADSGNTIYF,TGTGCCAGCAGTTGGGGTCGGGGGGCCGACTCTGGAAACACCATATATTTT